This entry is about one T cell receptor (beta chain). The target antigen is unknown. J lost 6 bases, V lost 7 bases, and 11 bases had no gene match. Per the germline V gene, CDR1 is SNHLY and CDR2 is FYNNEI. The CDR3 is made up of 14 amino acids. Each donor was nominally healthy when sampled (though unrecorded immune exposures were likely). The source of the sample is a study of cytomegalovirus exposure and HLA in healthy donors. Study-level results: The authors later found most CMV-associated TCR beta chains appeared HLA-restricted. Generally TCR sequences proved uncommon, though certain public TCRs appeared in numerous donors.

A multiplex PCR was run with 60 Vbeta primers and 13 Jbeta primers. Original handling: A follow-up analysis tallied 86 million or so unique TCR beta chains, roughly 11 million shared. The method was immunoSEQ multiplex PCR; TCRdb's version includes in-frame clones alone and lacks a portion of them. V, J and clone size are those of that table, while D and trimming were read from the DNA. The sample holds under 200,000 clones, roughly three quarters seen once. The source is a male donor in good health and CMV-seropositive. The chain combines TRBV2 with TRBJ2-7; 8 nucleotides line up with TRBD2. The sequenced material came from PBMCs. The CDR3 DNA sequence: TGTGCCAGCAACGGGAGGGGGGAGTTTTTCGAGCAGTACTTC. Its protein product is CASNGRGEFFEQYF. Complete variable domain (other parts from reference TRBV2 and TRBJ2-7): EPEVTQTPSHQVTQMGQEVILRCVPISNHLYFYWYRQILGQKVEFLVSFYNNEISEKSEIFDDQFSVERPDGSNFTLKIRSTKLEDSAMYFCASNGRGEFFEQYFGPGTRLTVT.